One and the same sample provided the 32 T cell receptor beta chains below, sequenced in a study of blood T cell repertoires in COVID-19 (dated by TCRdb to 2020 to 2022). Libraries were made using the immunoSEQ multiplex PCR assay. In its TCRdb copy, this immuneACCESS table keeps in-frame sequences only and misses some clones. Where compared with another copy, unresolved V genes explain less than half of these, and the others have no known cause. The sample table contains 88,000 or so clones; only one count was recorded for approximately 80% of them. The ten biggest clones cover about 12% of the sample. The sequencing sample was made of peripheral blood. These receptors all come from a man older than 75 with acute or convalescent COVID-19.

The rearrangement joins TRBV10-3 to TRBJ2-5, with 10 bases identical to TRBD2. This CDR3 has 15 residues. In germline, CDR1 is ENHRY, CDR2 SYGVKD. The ends lost 2 bases at V and 5 bases at J; junction bases unmatched: 5. The DNA for the CDR3 is TGTGCCATCAGTGAGGGTCTAGCGGGGGTCGAGACCCAGTACTTC. It specifies CAISEGLAGVETQYF.

The rearrangement joins TRBV18 to TRBJ2-1; D might be TRBD2 (5 bases). This CDR3 is built from 13 residues. Germline CDR1 reads KGHSH; CDR2 reads LQKENI. V was shortened by 3 bases and J by 6 bases, with 9 bases between the two germline ends. In nucleotides, the CDR3 is TGTGCCAGCTCACCCCTCAGCGGCAATGAGCAGTTCTTC. It encodes CASSPLSGNEQFF.

The V gene is TRBV7-3, the J gene TRBJ2-7; TRBD1 aligns across 8 bases. Germline V gives CDR1 SGHTA, CDR2 FQGTGA. The CDR3 loop spans 15 amino acids. The trim removed 0 bases at V and 9 bases at J, leaving 10 bases unmatched. This chain's CDR3 is CASSLTGQVADGQYF. The CDR3, as DNA: TGTGCCAGCAGCTTAACGGGACAGGTTGCAGACGGGCAGTACTTC.

V usage is TRBV2 and J usage is TRBJ1-1, with D unclear. CDR1 is SNHLY and CDR2 is FYNNEI in the germline V gene. Trimming left V 5 bases short and J 1 base short, with 11 bases between. This CDR3 comprises 14 residues. The CDR3 bases are TGTGCCAGCAGTACGCAGGCCGCGAACACTGAAGCTTTCTTT. This encodes CASSTQAANTEAFF.

The chain uses TRBV19 and TRBJ1-1; D perhaps matches TRBD1 (5 bases). The germline CDR1 and CDR2 sequences are LNHDA and SQIVND (reference sequence). The V end lost 5 bases, the J end lost 1 base, and 11 bases lay between the germline ends. This CDR3 has 14 amino acids. The CDR3 bases are TGTGCCAGTAGTGGGGGAGGACGGAACACTGAAGCTTTCTTT. Translated: CASSGGGRNTEAFF.

This clone showed up just once. Here the CDR3 reads CATSIMTGGTEAFF. CDR3 DNA: TGTGCCACCAGCATCATGACAGGGGGGACTGAAGCTTTCTTT. The chain has TRBV15 and TRBJ1-1, with 9 bases that match TRBD1. CDR3 length: 14 amino acids. CDR1 is LNHNV and CDR2 is YYDKDF in the germline V gene (reference sequence). With V trimmed by 4 bases and J by 5 bases, 5 bases remained unmatched. Full variable domain (remainder filled in from reference TRBV15 and TRBJ1-1): DAMVIQNPRYQVTQFGKPVTLSCSQTLNHNVMYWYQQKSSQAPKLLFHYYDKDFNNEADTPDNFQSRRPNTSFCFLDIRSPGLGDTAMYLCATSIMTGGTEAFFGQGTRLTVV.

This clone came up once. V is TRBV7-9 and J is TRBJ2-3; 8 bases align to TRBD1. V lost 5 bases, J lost 4 bases, and 5 bases stayed unmatched. CDR1 SEHNR and CDR2 FQNEAQ come from the germline V gene (reference sequence). There are 14 residues in the CDR3. CDR3 residues: CASSDGQGADTQYF. CDR3 sequence (DNA): TGTGCCAGCAGCGACGGACAGGGAGCAGATACGCAGTATTTT. Drawing the rest from reference TRBV7-9 and TRBJ2-3, the complete variable domain is DTGVSQNPRHKITKRGQNVTFRCDPISEHNRLYWYRQTLGQGPEFLTYFQNEAQLEKSRLLSDRFSAERPKGSFSTLEIQRTEQGDSAMYLCASSDGQGADTQYFGPGTRLTVL.

The CDR3 DNA reads as TGTGCCAGCAGCTTGGCGGGGCGCTACGAGCAGTACTTC. Its translation: CASSLAGRYEQYF. The chain employs TRBV7-9 and TRBJ2-7, with D perhaps matching TRBD2 (6 bases). Per the germline V gene, CDR1 is SEHNR and CDR2 is FQNEAQ (reference sequence). There are 13 residues in the CDR3. V dropped 3 bases and J dropped 3 bases, with 9 bases sitting between them.

J is TRBJ2-1 and V is TRBV7-2; 9 bases are shared with TRBD1. Germline V gene data show CDR1 as SGHTA and CDR2 as FQGNSA. CDR3 length: 16 amino acids. Trimming at V came to 5 bases and at J to 2 bases, leaving 7 bases not matched to a gene. CDR3: CASSPGQGWTYNEQFF. The CDR3 nucleotides read TGTGCCAGCAGCCCGGGACAGGGTTGGACCTACAATGAGCAGTTCTTC.

The V gene is TRBV27, the J gene TRBJ1-1, with D maybe TRBD1 (5 bases). In germline, CDR1 is MNHEY, CDR2 SMNVEV (reference sequence). The V and J ends lost 2 bases and 4 bases respectively, with 17 bases between them. This CDR3 is built from 16 residues. This CDR3 is CASSLDRPVTGTEAFF. The CDR3 region has the DNA TGTGCCAGCAGTTTAGACCGGCCAGTCACAGGCACTGAAGCTTTCTTT.

This chain uses TRBV6-5 with TRBJ1-2, with D maybe TRBD1 (6 bases). Trimming cost V 6 bases and J 6 bases, with 11 bases left between them. The CDR3 length is 12 residues. The germline V gene encodes CDR1 MNHEY and CDR2 SVGAGI. CDR3 in amino acids: CASSLTGNGYTF. CDR3 nucleotides: TGTGCCAGCAGCCTCACAGGGAATGGCTACACCTTC.

This chain joins TRBV6-5 and TRBJ1-2, with a possible D match to TRBD1 (6 bases). The length of the CDR3 is 14 residues. From germline, CDR1 is MNHEY and CDR2 SVGAGI. Trimming removed 7 bases at V and 4 bases at J, with 16 bases between. The CDR3 coding sequence is TGTGCCAGCAAGGTTCTGGGACACAGCTATGGCTACACCTTC. Encoded protein: CASKVLGHSYGYTF.

This clone was detected only once. The chain has TRBV2 and TRBJ1-2, with D possibly being TRBD1 (6 bases). CDR1 and CDR2 (germline): SNHLY, FYNNEI. The CDR3 runs to 15 residues. V was clipped by 3 bases and J by 1 base, with 12 bases between them. CDR3 in amino acids: CASSEDRARNYGYTF. The CDR3 DNA follows: TGTGCCAGCAGTGAGGACAGAGCCCGTAACTATGGCTACACCTTC.

The gene calls are TRBV7-9 and TRBJ1-5; TRBD1 matches at 7 bases. V trimming: 0 bases; J trimming: 2 bases; junction bases outside the gene matches: 4. Germline V gives CDR1 SEHNR, CDR2 FQNEAQ (reference sequence). This CDR3 has 16 amino acids. Here the CDR3 reads CASSLAGTGGNQPQHF. For the CDR3, the DNA is TGTGCCAGCAGCTTAGCGGGTACAGGGGGCAATCAGCCCCAGCATTTT.

The rearrangement links TRBV19 to TRBJ1-2; 9 positions match TRBD1. The CDR3 length is 14 residues. Germline-derived CDR1 and CDR2 are LNHDA and SQIVND (reference sequence). V shed 7 bases, J shed 7 bases, and the junction held 10 bases outside the gene matches. CDR3 coding DNA: TGTGCCAGTATAGGGGGGACAGGGAACGGTGGCTACACCTTC. As protein: CASIGGTGNGGYTF.

The J gene is TRBJ1-3, the V gene TRBV5-1; tentatively, D is TRBD1 (5 bases). The CDR3 length is 14 residues. Germline V lookup: CDR1 SGHRS, CDR2 YFSETQ. Trimming removed 2 bases from V and 4 bases from J, with 10 bases in between. For the CDR3, the DNA is TGCGCCAGCAGCTTTGAAGGGGCGGGAAACACCATATATTTT. Encoded protein: CASSFEGAGNTIYF.

In DNA, the CDR3 is TGTGCCAGCTCACCGGCCGGGAACAATCAGCCCCAGCATTTT. Amino acids: CASSPAGNNQPQHF. The J gene is TRBJ1-5, the V gene TRBV18, with D unresolved. V was shortened by 3 bases and J by 3 bases, with 9 bases between the two germline ends. The CDR3 runs 14 residues. CDR1 is KGHSH and CDR2 is LQKENI in the germline V gene.

The rearrangement uses TRBV4-2 and TRBJ2-4; TRBD1 matches 7 bases. The ends lost 2 bases at V and 6 bases at J; junction bases unmatched: 7. Germline V lookup: CDR1 LGHNA, CDR2 YNFKEQ. The CDR3 length is 15 residues. The CDR3 protein is CASSQTGVTINIQYF. Here the CDR3 DNA reads TGTGCCAGCAGCCAAACAGGGGTCACAATAAACATTCAGTACTTC.

This rearrangement joins TRBV6-4 to TRBJ2-3; D remains unclear. Trimming shortened V by 2 bases and J by 6 bases, and 21 bases separated the two germline ends. In germline, CDR1 is MRHNA, CDR2 SNTAGT. CDR3 length equals 17 residues. The CDR3 region is CASSDIRWPFIPDTQYF. CDR3 nucleotides: TGTGCCAGCAGTGACATCAGGTGGCCTTTTATCCCGGATACGCAGTATTTT.

The chain employs TRBV23-1 and TRBJ2-2; D may be TRBD1 (5 bases). TRBV23-1 is an ORF; its function is uncertain. The CDR3 runs 17 residues. Trimming pared 2 bases from V and 2 bases from J, leaving 15 bases between. The DNA for the CDR3 is TGCGCCAGCAGTCAACGACAAGGCAGGGCCAACACCGGGGAGCTGTTTTTT. Translating it yields CASSQRQGRANTGELFF.

The rearrangement joins TRBV3-1 (or the pseudogene TRBV3-2) to TRBJ1-3; TRBD1 agrees at 8 bases. Trimming removed 4 bases from V and 1 base from J; junction bases left unmatched: 12. CDR3 size: 18 residues. The germline CDR1 and CDR2 sequences are LGHDT and YNNKEL (reference sequence). In DNA form, the CDR3 reads TGTGCCAGCAGCCCACCCCGGGACAGGCCTGGTTCTGGAAACACCATATATTTT. Its protein is CASSPPRDRPGSGNTIYF.

The chain joins TRBV19 to TRBJ1-3; D is perhaps TRBD1 (5 bases). Per the germline V gene, CDR1 is LNHDA and CDR2 is SQIVND (reference sequence). The CDR3 runs 14 residues. Trimming left V 11 bases short and J 3 bases short, with 17 bases between. The CDR3: CASTTGGNGNTIYF. The CDR3 nucleotides are TGTGCCTCTACCACAGGTGGGAATGGAAACACCATATATTTT.

The rearrangement uses TRBV6-5 and TRBJ1-2, with TRBD1 as a possible D gene (5 bases). This CDR3 has 15 amino acids. CDR1 is MNHEY, CDR2 SVGAGI, per germline. V was pared by 7 bases and J by 2 bases, with 17 bases between. For the CDR3, the DNA is TGTGCCAGCATCCCTTCGGGGGATGGCAACTATGGCTACACCTTC. Amino acid sequence: CASIPSGDGNYGYTF.

The rearrangement joins TRBV3-1 (or the pseudogene TRBV3-2) to TRBJ2-1, with 7 bases lining up with TRBD2. The CDR3 consists of 14 residues. The germline V gene has CDR1 LGHDT and CDR2 YNNKEL (reference sequence). Trimming at V came to 2 bases and at J to 7 bases, leaving 5 bases not matched to a gene. The CDR3 sequence: CASSQMGGGNEQFF. The CDR3 DNA reads TGTGCCAGCAGCCAAATGGGCGGGGGAAATGAGCAGTTCTTC.

The chain has TRBV7-2 and TRBJ2-3, with 11 bases lining up with TRBD2. The CDR3 is 16 residues long. The V and J ends lost 5 bases and 2 bases, in that order; junction bases with no gene match: 6. Germline lookup yields CDR1 SGHTA and CDR2 FQGNSA. The DNA for the CDR3 is TGTGCCAGCAGCCCCCGGACTAGCGGGTTCACAGATACGCAGTATTTT. It is translated as CASSPRTSGFTDTQYF.

The V call is TRBV7-2, the J call TRBJ2-3; 8 bases match TRBD2. J gave up 8 bases and V 5 bases, and 18 bases lay outside the gene matches. Germline CDR1 is SGHTA and CDR2 is FQGNSA. The CDR3 covers 17 residues. The CDR3 region has the DNA TGTGCCAGCAGCCCTAGGGGGGCGGGGGGCAACACGGGTACGCAGTATTTT. This translates into CASSPRGAGGNTGTQYF. Filled out from reference TRBV7-2 and TRBJ2-3, the complete variable domain reads GAGVSQSPSNKVTEKGKDVELRCDPISGHTALYWYRQSLGQGLEFLIYFQGNSAPDKSGLPSDRFSAERTGGSVSTLTIQRTQQEDSAVYLCASSPRGAGGNTGTQYFGPGTRLTVL.

The rearrangement links TRBV30 to TRBJ2-3, with 7 bases lining up with TRBD2. This CDR3 has 13 amino acids. Trimming cost V 2 bases and J 11 bases; bases outside gene matches: 10. The germline gives CDR1 GTSNPN, CDR2 SVGIG (reference sequence). CDR3 region: CAWSSGEARGQYF. The CDR3, as DNA: TGTGCCTGGAGTAGCGGGGAGGCCCGGGGGCAGTATTTT.

The gene calls are TRBV6-5 and TRBJ1-6, with D hard to call. V dropped 8 bases and J dropped 6 bases, with 11 bases sitting between them. The CDR3 sequence is 13 residues long. In germline, CDR1 is MNHEY, CDR2 SVGAGI. CDR3 coding DNA: TGTGCCAGCGACGTCGGGGTTAATTCACCCCTCCACTTT. Encoded protein: CASDVGVNSPLHF.

A few counts support this clone. The chain is built from TRBV27 and TRBJ1-2; D call uncertain. The CDR3 is 14 residues long. The V gene lost 2 bases and the J gene lost 4 bases, with 11 bases spanning the gap. Per germline, CDR1 MNHEY and CDR2 SMNVEV (reference sequence). CDR3 amino acids: CASSLRQVSYGYTF. The CDR3 nucleotides read TGTGCCAGCAGTTTACGTCAGGTTTCCTATGGCTACACCTTC.

The CDR3: CASSLQGNTIYF. CDR3 coding DNA: TGTGCCAGCAGCTTGCAGGGAAACACCATATATTTT. The chain uses TRBV5-6 and TRBJ1-3; D remains unclear. CDR3 length: 12 amino acids. V shed 1 base and J shed 4 bases, with 3 bases lying between them. Germline CDR1 reads SGHDT; CDR2 reads YYEEEE. Full variable domain (rest looked up from reference TRBV5-6 and TRBJ1-3): DAGVTQSPTHLIKTRGQQVTLRCSPKSGHDTVSWYQQALGQGPQFIFQYYEEEERQRGNFPDRFSGHQFPNYSSELNVNALLLGDSALYLCASSLQGNTIYFGEGSWLTVV.

The V gene is TRBV5-4, the J gene TRBJ2-6, with 8 positions matching TRBD1. V lost 0 bases to trimming and J lost 3 bases; unmatched junction nucleotides: 2. This CDR3 region has 16 residues. Germline-derived CDR1 and CDR2 are SGHNT and YYREEE (reference sequence). The CDR3 spells CASSLDRGFGANVLTF. DNA for the CDR3: TGTGCCAGCAGCTTGGACAGGGGGTTTGGGGCCAACGTCCTGACTTTC.

This clone was detected a few times. The V gene is TRBV2, the J gene TRBJ2-5; no clear D. CDR3 length equals 12 residues. Germline CDR1 SNHLY, CDR2 FYNNEI. Trimming stripped 3 bases from V and 2 bases from J, with 4 bases between. The CDR3 spells CASSDPQETQYF. The CDR3 nucleotides are TGTGCCAGCAGTGACCCTCAAGAGACCCAGTACTTC.